This TCR beta chain was observed in a study of shared clonotypes between healthy human individuals. Study context: CD4 naive and memory got three plates each, CD8 naive two, CD8 memory one. Notes on the study in general: Sharing across four donors was highest in naive CD4 (roughly 5%) and lowest in memory CD8 (about 0.4%). Among donors, the sharing of clonotypes was expected to be influenced by sequencing depth.

Turning to this clone: Its antigen remains unidentified.

Some clones are missing from TCRdb's copy, which holds only in-frame ones; the method was immunoSEQ multiplex PCR. In the table there are some 1.4 million clones, around 97% of which are singletons. Within Nashville, Tennessee resided all donors, each a Caucasian adult. The CDR3 consists of 12 residues. V gave up 9 bases and J gave up 4 bases; unmatched junction bases: 6. CDR1 and CDR2 (germline): MGHRA, YSYEKL. Sequencing was done on a sample of naive CD4+ T cells sorted from blood. Stated subset: CD45RA+ positively selected. J is TRBJ2-7 and V is TRBV4-1; 7 nucleotides agree with TRBD1. This clonotype originated in a man between 25 and 39 years old in good health. CDR3 protein: CARTTGKYEQYF. The DNA of the CDR3 is TGCGCCAGGACGACAGGGAAATACGAGCAGTACTTC.